This TCR beta chain was profiled in a study of blood T cell repertoires in COVID-19 (TCRdb year 2020). Concerning the study at large: The collaborator samples originated in the United States, Italy and Spain and spanned the acute and convalescent phases of COVID-19. The material from the prospective study consisted of cDNA or gDNA derived from T cells, B-cell-depleted T cells, or PBMCs. The dataset comprised deeply sampled blood TCRbeta repertoires from subjects exposed to, actively infected with, or recovered from COVID-19. The repertoires were released in a freely available public database meant as a resource for research on the immune response to SARS-CoV-2. The samples were drawn from the first 160 participants of the ongoing ImmuneRACE study and from 950 to 1,500 subjects provided by 6 global collaborators. The sample metadata nearly always contained a de-identified subject ID, COVID-19 status, age in years and sex. Where available, HLA class I and class II types were obtained from metadata supplied by the sample provider rather than from assay-based typing. Here is what the overall study found, with its caveats: The amount of clinical and demographic metadata varied by source and participant and was provided uncurated.

Cut back by 3 bases and 3 bases, the V and J ends lie 2 bases apart. From a lookup of the germline V gene, CDR1 and CDR2 are ENHRY and SYGVKD. Including the terminal cysteine and phenylalanine, the CDR3 comprises 11 residues. The sequence is cut down to CDR3 DNA, 33 bases in frame from base 1. TCRbeta CDR3 regions were amplified from genomic DNA by means of the immunoSEQ Assay, a bias-controlled multiplex PCR. Processing in the source paper ran as follows. Within the assay, amplification of reference gene primers was used to estimate how many nucleated cells each sample contained. Sequence reads were collapsed and filtered to measure the absolute abundance of every unique TCRbeta CDR3 rearrangement. For each sample, productive Simpson clonality was calculated by taking the square root of Simpson's diversity index across productive rearrangements. What TCRdb holds here is the immuneACCESS table cut down to in-frame rearrangements. Part of the clones is not present; checked against another copy, under half of the missing clones reflect an unresolved V gene, and the others are unexplained. V, J and clone size are taken as reported in that table, and D and trimming were inferred from the DNA itself. Across this sample there are 200,000 to 250,000 clones, with about nine tenths seen only once. The leading ten clones occupy 1.5% to 2% of the sample.

Each collaborating institution followed its own protocols to collect whole blood in K2EDTA tubes. Collaborator samples were shipped for TCRbeta analysis as frozen whole blood, isolated PBMCs, or DNA extracted from either sample type. On this clone itself: This receptor's antigen is unknown. The input lacks base qualities; no much larger clone sits a single base away.

Sequencing was done on a sample of peripheral blood. This TCR was sampled from a man in his sixties or seventies with acute or convalescent COVID-19. The chain is made from TRBV10-3 and TRBJ1-1; the D gene assignment is ambiguous. The CDR3 protein is CAISDYTEAFF. At the DNA level, the sequence is TGTGCCATCAGTGACTACACTGAAGCTTTCTTT.